This TCR beta chain was sequenced in a study of blood T cell repertoires in COVID-19. Overall study: The United States, Italy and Spain supplied acute and convalescent COVID-19 samples.

With V trimmed by 4 bases and J by 0 bases, 9 bases remained unmatched. The length of the CDR3 is 17 residues. Germline lookup yields CDR1 SEHNR and CDR2 FQNEAQ (reference sequence). Assay used: immunoSEQ multiplex PCR; TCRdb lists only in-frame clones, some missing. This table holds some 250,000 clones, around four fifths found once. This sequence originates from a man aged 35 to 55 with acute or convalescent COVID-19. The chain recombines TRBV7-9 with TRBJ2-1, with 7 bases that match TRBD2. The sequencing input was peripheral blood. The CDR3 nucleotides are TGTGCCAGCAGCTCCTCTAGCGGAAGAAGCTCCTACAATGAGCAGTTCTTC. Translation: CASSSSSGRSSYNEQFF.